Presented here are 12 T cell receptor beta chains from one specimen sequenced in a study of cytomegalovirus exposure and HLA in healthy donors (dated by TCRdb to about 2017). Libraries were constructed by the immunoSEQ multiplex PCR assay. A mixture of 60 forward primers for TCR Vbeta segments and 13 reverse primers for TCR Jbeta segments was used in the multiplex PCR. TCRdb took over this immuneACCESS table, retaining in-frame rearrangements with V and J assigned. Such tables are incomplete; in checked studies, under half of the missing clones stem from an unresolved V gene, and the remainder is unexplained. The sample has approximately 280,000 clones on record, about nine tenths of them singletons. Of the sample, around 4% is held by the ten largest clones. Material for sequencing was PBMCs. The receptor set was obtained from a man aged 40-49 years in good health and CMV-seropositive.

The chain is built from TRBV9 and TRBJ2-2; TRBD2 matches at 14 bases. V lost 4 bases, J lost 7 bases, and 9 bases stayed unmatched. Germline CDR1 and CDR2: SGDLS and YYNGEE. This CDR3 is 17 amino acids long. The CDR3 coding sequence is TGTGCCAGCAGCAGGGGACTAGCGGGAGTAAATGGCGGGGAGCTGTTTTTT. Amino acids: CASSRGLAGVNGGELFF.

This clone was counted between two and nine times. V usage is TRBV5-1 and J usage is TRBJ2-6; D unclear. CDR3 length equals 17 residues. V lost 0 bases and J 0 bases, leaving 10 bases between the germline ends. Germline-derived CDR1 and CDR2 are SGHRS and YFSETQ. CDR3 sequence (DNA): TGCGCCAGCAGCTTGGATATCAGTTACTCTGGGGCCAACGTCCTGACTTTC. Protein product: CASSLDISYSGANVLTF.

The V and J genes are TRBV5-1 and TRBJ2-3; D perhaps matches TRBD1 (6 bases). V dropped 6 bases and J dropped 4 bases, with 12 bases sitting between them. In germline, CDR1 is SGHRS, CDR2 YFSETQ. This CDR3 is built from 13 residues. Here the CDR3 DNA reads TGCGCCAGCACACGACAGGTCGCAGATACGCAGTATTTT. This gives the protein CASTRQVADTQYF. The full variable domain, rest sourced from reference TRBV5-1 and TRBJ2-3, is KAGVTQTPRYLIKTRGQQVTLSCSPISGHRSVSWYQQTPGQGLQFLFEYFSETQRNKGNFPGRFSGRQFSNSRSEMNVSTLELGDSALYLCASTRQVADTQYFGPGTRLTVL.

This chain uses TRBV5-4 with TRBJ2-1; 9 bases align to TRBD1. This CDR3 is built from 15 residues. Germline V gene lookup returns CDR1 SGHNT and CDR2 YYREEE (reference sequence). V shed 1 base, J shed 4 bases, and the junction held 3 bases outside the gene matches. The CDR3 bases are TGTGCCAGCAGCTTGACAGGGGGCGCGTACAATGAGCAGTTCTTC. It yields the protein CASSLTGGAYNEQFF. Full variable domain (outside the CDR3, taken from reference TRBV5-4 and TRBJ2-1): ETGVTQSPTHLIKTRGQQVTLRCSSQSGHNTVSWYQQALGQGPQFIFQYYREEENGRGNFPPRFSGLQFPNYSSELNVNALELDDSALYLCASSLTGGAYNEQFFGPGTRLTVL.

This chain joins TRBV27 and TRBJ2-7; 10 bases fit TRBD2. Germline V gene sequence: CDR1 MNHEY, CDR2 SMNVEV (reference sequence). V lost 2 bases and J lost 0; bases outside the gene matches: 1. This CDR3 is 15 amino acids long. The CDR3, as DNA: TGTGCCAGCAGTTTAAGGACTAGCGGCTCCTACGAGCAGTACTTC. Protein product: CASSLRTSGSYEQYF.

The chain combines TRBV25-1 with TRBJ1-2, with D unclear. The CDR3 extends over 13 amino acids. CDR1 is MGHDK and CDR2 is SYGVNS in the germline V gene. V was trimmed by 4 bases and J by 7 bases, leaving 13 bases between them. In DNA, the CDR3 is TGTGCCAGCAGTGTCGACACCCGGGGTGGCTACACCTTC. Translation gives CASSVDTRGGYTF.

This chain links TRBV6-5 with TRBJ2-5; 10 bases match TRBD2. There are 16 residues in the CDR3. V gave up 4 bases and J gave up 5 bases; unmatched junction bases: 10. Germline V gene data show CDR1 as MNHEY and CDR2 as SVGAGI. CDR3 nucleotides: TGTGCCAGCAGTTTTGGTGTGGCTAGCGGGAGTGAGACCCAGTACTTC. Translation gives CASSFGVASGSETQYF.

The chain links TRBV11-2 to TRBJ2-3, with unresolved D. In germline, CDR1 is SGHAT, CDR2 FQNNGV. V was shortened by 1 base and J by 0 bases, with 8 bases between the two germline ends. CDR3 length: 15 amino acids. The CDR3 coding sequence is TGTGCCAGCAGCTTAGCTTACTGGAGCACAGATACGCAGTATTTT. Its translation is CASSLAYWSTDTQYF.

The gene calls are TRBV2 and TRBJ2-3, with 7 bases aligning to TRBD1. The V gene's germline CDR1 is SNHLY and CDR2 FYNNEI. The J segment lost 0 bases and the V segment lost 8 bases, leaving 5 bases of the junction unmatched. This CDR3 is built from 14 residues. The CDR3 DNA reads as TGTGCCAGCGGGGACAGTCGGAGCACAGATACGCAGTATTTT. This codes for CASGDSRSTDTQYF.

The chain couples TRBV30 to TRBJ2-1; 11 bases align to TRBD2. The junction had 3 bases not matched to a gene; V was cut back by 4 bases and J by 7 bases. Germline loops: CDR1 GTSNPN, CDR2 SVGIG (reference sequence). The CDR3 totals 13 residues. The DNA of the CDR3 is TGTGCCTGGAATAGCGGGAGGGGGAATGAGCAGTTCTTC. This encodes CAWNSGRGNEQFF.

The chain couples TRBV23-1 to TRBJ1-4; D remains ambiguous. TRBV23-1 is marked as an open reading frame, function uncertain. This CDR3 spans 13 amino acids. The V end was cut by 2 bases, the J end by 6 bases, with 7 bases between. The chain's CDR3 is CASSQNEHEKLFF. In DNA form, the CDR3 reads TGCGCCAGCAGTCAAAACGAGCATGAAAAACTGTTTTTT.

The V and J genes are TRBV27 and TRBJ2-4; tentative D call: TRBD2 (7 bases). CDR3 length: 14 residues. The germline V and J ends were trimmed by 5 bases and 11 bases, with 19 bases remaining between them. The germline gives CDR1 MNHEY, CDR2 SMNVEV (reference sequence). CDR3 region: CASSTQGGRQVQYF. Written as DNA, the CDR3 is TGTGCCAGCAGTACACAGGGAGGGAGGCAAGTTCAGTACTTC.